These 32 T cell receptor beta chains came from one sample sequenced in a study of response to subunit inactivated influenza vaccine. TCRdb analysed the RT-PCR reads with MiXCR anew, one entry per CDR3 protein. The table records 450,000 to 600,000 distinct CDR3 sequences, approximately 7.1% of them present only once. Source: PBMCs from blood, taken about 23 months after vaccination. The source is a man between 50 and 69 years old who received an inactivated influenza vaccine.

This clonotype has a count of ten or more. The DNA for the CDR3 is TGTGCCAGCAGCTTATTTACTAGCGGGAGGCGAAACGAGCAGTACTTC. It codes for CASSLFTSGRRNEQYF. The V and J genes are TRBV13 and TRBJ2-7, with TRBD2 matching 12 bases. This CDR3 region has 16 residues. Trimming at V came to 2 bases and at J to 5 bases, leaving 7 bases not matched to a gene. Germline assignment: CDR1 PRHDT and CDR2 FYEKMQ (reference sequence).

The J gene is TRBJ1-4, the V gene TRBV12-3 or TRBV12-4, with D tentatively TRBD1 (6 bases). V lost 8 bases, J lost 1 base, and 23 bases lay in between. This CDR3 contains 18 residues. CDR3 nucleotides: TGTGCCAGCGCCAGGGCCGGGGGCTTGTTGGGAACTAATGAAAAACTGTTTTTT. Translating gives CASARAGGLLGTNEKLFF.

This clonotype was seen repeatedly, ten times or more. This chain uses TRBV6-1 with TRBJ2-3; D is ambiguous. The germline V gene has CDR1 MNHNS and CDR2 SASEGT. Between the trimmed V and J ends, which lost 8 bases and 2 bases, there was a span of 11 bases. The CDR3 runs to 13 residues. The CDR3 DNA reads TGTGCCAGCCGAGTCTCAAACACAGATACGCAGTATTTT. It yields the protein CASRVSNTDTQYF.

This clonotype appeared many times. The J gene is TRBJ2-3, the V gene TRBV6-5; 7 bases line up with TRBD1. The CDR3 totals 16 residues. Unmatched junction bases numbered 11, after V lost 4 bases and J lost 4 bases. Germline V gene data show CDR1 as MNHEY and CDR2 as SVGAGI. CDR3 nucleotides: TGTGCCAGCAGTTCCAGGGGGAAGATTAGGGCAGATACGCAGTATTTT. Translation gives CASSSRGKIRADTQYF.

The chain recombines TRBV20-1 with TRBJ2-7; D remains ambiguous. Trimming took 0 bases from V and 5 from J, leaving 14 bases between them. This CDR3 is 14 amino acids long. Germline V gene data show CDR1 as DFQATT and CDR2 as SNEGSKA (reference sequence). CDR3: CSARDEQVSDEQYF. Written as DNA, the CDR3 is TGCAGTGCTAGAGATGAGCAGGTTTCGGACGAGCAGTACTTC.

The chain uses TRBV4-2 and TRBJ2-7; 7 nucleotides line up with TRBD2. Germline loops: CDR1 LGHNA, CDR2 YNFKEQ. V shed 3 bases and J 11 bases; nucleotides not matched to a gene: 7. There are 12 residues in the CDR3. CDR3 region: CASSHEVGGKYF. The CDR3 DNA reads TGTGCCAGCAGCCATGAGGTGGGGGGGAAGTACTTC.

This clonotype showed up many times. V and J are TRBV12-3 or TRBV12-4 and TRBJ1-2; D perhaps matches TRBD1 (5 bases). V lost 6 bases, J lost 5 bases, and 13 bases lay in between. This CDR3 region has 13 residues. CDR3 loop: CASSIGANYGYTF. The CDR3 DNA follows: TGTGCCAGCAGCATTGGGGCCAATTATGGCTACACCTTC.

This clonotype was counted between two and nine times. The CDR3: CASSEGATMVNEQFF. CDR3 bases: TGTGCCAGCAGTGAGGGGGCGACTATGGTGAATGAGCAGTTCTTC. The genes are TRBV2 and TRBJ2-1; D might be TRBD1 (6 bases). Trimming removed 3 bases from V and 7 bases from J, with 16 bases in between. This CDR3 has 15 residues. Germline V gene lookup returns CDR1 SNHLY and CDR2 FYNNEI.

This clonotype was recorded a few times. The chain is built from TRBV6-1 and TRBJ2-7; TRBD1 agrees at 7 bases. Germline lookup yields CDR1 MNHNS and CDR2 SASEGT. The trim removed 7 bases at V and 4 bases at J, leaving 10 bases unmatched. This CDR3 spans 14 amino acids. The CDR3 protein is CASNPGYRGYEQYF. The CDR3 DNA reads TGTGCCAGCAACCCCGGCTACAGGGGATACGAGCAGTACTTC.

The chain has TRBV10-3 and TRBJ2-3, with 13 bases identical to TRBD2. J was trimmed by 9 bases and V by 4 bases; bases with no gene match: 7. The CDR3 consists of 15 residues. CDR1 ENHRY and CDR2 SYGVKD come from the germline V gene. The CDR3 is CAISAGLAGSWTQYF. CDR3 coding DNA: TGTGCCATCAGTGCGGGACTAGCGGGGAGCTGGACGCAGTATTTT.

The table lists this clonotype with many counts. V gene TRBV20-1 combines with J gene TRBJ1-1; the D is unclear. Trimming shortened V by 3 bases and J by 2 bases, and 16 bases separated the two germline ends. Germline V gene data show CDR1 as DFQATT and CDR2 as SNEGSKA (reference sequence). The CDR3 has 15 residues. CDR3 DNA: TGCAGTGCTAGGACCAGGATCCTGATTAACACTGAAGCTTTCTTT. Translation: CSARTRILINTEAFF.

This clonotype was seen a few times. CDR3 in DNA: TGCAGCGTTGAAGGCCTACTAGCGGGGTATTTCACAGATACGCAGTATTTT. This encodes CSVEGLLAGYFTDTQYF. The rearrangement uses TRBV29-1 and TRBJ2-3, with 10 positions matching TRBD2. V gave up 1 base and J gave up 2 bases; unmatched junction bases: 9. The CDR3 sequence is 17 residues long. Per the germline V gene, CDR1 is SQVTM and CDR2 is ANQGSEA.

This clonotype was counted at least ten times. The rearrangement uses TRBV20-1 and TRBJ2-1, with TRBD2 matching over 12 bases. Germline V gene sequence: CDR1 DFQATT, CDR2 SNEGSKA (reference sequence). The CDR3 runs to 14 residues. The J segment lost 7 bases and the V segment lost 7 bases, leaving 8 bases of the junction unmatched. CDR3 sequence: CSVSSGGETNEQFF. The DNA of the CDR3 is TGCAGTGTGTCTAGCGGGGGGGAGACTAATGAGCAGTTCTTC.

The chain recombines TRBV20-1 with TRBJ2-7, with TRBD2 identical over 7 bases. The CDR3 has 13 amino acids. Unmatched junction bases numbered 7, after V lost 1 base and J lost 7 bases. Germline V gene lookup returns CDR1 DFQATT and CDR2 SNEGSKA (reference sequence). CDR3 protein: CSARGGGEGEQYF. CDR3 coding DNA: TGCAGTGCTAGAGGGGGAGGGGAGGGAGAGCAGTACTTC.

J is TRBJ2-7 and V is TRBV7-8, with TRBD1 matching 8 bases. The CDR3 covers 14 residues. V shed 1 base and J 5 bases; nucleotides not matched to a gene: 4. Germline V CDR1 and CDR2: SGHVS, FQNEAQ. In nucleotides, the CDR3 is TGTGCCAGCAGCTTAGGGACAGGGCGAAACGAGCAGTACTTC. Its protein is CASSLGTGRNEQYF.

The chain recombines TRBV18 with TRBJ2-7; no clear D gene. CDR1 and CDR2 from the germline V gene are KGHSH and LQKENI. CDR3 length: 14 residues. With 3 bases removed from V and 1 base from J, the gap between germline ends came to 10 bases. CDR3 residues: CASSPLGGSYEQYF. CDR3 sequence (DNA): TGTGCCAGCTCACCTCTAGGTGGTTCCTACGAGCAGTACTTC.

This clonotype showed up many times. This sequence joins TRBV11-2 and TRBJ2-3, with D possibly TRBD2 on 7 matching bases. The CDR3 contains 15 residues. Trimming shortened V by 1 base and J by 4 bases, and 12 bases separated the two germline ends. Germline values: CDR1 SGHAT, CDR2 FQNNGV. CDR3 protein: CASSLAGEGADTQYF. CDR3 bases: TGTGCCAGCAGCTTAGCAGGGGAGGGGGCAGATACGCAGTATTTT.

This clonotype was seen a few times. The rearrangement uses TRBV14 and TRBJ2-1; possibly TRBD1 for D (5 bases). This CDR3 is 13 amino acids long. Trimming removed 4 bases from V and 6 bases from J, with 10 bases in between. Germline-derived CDR1 and CDR2 are SGHDN and FVKESK. CDR3 DNA: TGTGCCAGCAGCCGAAGGGGCTTCAATGAGCAGTTCTTC. Protein product: CASSRRGFNEQFF.

The table lists this clonotype with a few counts. The rearrangement links TRBV10-3 to TRBJ2-5; perhaps TRBD1 as D (6 bases). The V gene lost 8 bases and the J gene lost 0 bases, with 7 bases spanning the gap. The CDR3 has 12 residues. Germline V lookup: CDR1 ENHRY, CDR2 SYGVKD. DNA of the CDR3: TGTGCCATCGGGGACAACCAAGAGACCCAGTACTTC. It codes for CAIGDNQETQYF.

This clonotype was recorded at least ten times. The V and J genes are TRBV7-2 and TRBJ1-5, with D perhaps TRBD1 (6 bases). Germline V CDR1 and CDR2: SGHTA, FQGNSA. V was cut by 5 bases and J by 0 bases, with 11 bases left in between. There are 15 residues in the CDR3. This CDR3 is CASSAQGYSNQPQHF. DNA for the CDR3: TGTGCCAGCAGCGCACAGGGATATAGCAATCAGCCCCAGCATTTT. The full variable domain, its missing parts supplied by reference TRBV7-2 and TRBJ1-5, is GAGVSQSPSNKVTEKGKDVELRCDPISGHTALYWYRQSLGQGLEFLIYFQGNSAPDKSGLPSDRFSAERTGGSVSTLTIQRTQQEDSAVYLCASSAQGYSNQPQHFGDGTRLSIL.

This clonotype was found a few times. The V gene is TRBV19, the J gene TRBJ2-1; D is unclear. Germline V CDR1 and CDR2: LNHDA, SQIVND (reference sequence). Trimming took 5 bases from V and 7 from J, leaving 9 bases between them. CDR3 length: 12 residues. The CDR3 bases are TGTGCCAGTAGTGCATGGAATAATGAGCAGTTCTTC. It is translated as CASSAWNNEQFF.

This clonotype was counted a few times. This rearrangement joins TRBV11-2 to TRBJ2-4, with 7 positions matching TRBD1. Losses at the gene ends were 6 bases for V and 2 bases for J; bases not matched to a gene: 1. This CDR3 is 13 amino acids long. Germline V gene data show CDR1 as SGHAT and CDR2 as FQNNGV. The CDR3 nucleotides read TGTGCCAGCAGGGGACAGCCCAAAAACATTCAGTACTTC. This gives the protein CASRGQPKNIQYF.

There are a few counts of this clonotype. The CDR3 coding sequence is TGTGCCAGCAGCTTAGGAACTAGCGGGAGTGGCACAGATACGCAGTATTTT. Its translation: CASSLGTSGSGTDTQYF. The chain combines TRBV11-2 with TRBJ2-3; 11 nucleotides agree with TRBD2. Germline-derived CDR1 and CDR2 are SGHAT and FQNNGV. The J segment lost 1 base and the V segment lost 1 base, leaving 4 bases of the junction unmatched. The CDR3 sequence is 17 residues long.

This clonotype was seen ten or more times. J is TRBJ1-5 and V is TRBV2, with 7 bases that match TRBD1. The CDR3 has 13 residues. Germline V gene data show CDR1 as SNHLY and CDR2 as FYNNEI. The ends lost 5 bases at V and 6 bases at J; junction bases unmatched: 4. DNA for the CDR3: TGTGCCAGCAGTTACAGGGGCTCTCAGCCCCAGCATTTT. Amino acid sequence: CASSYRGSQPQHF.

This clonotype has ten or more counts. The J gene is TRBJ1-2, the V gene TRBV4-1, with a weak D call TRBD1 (6 bases). The CDR3 runs to 16 residues. Trimming removed 1 base at V and 4 bases at J, with 16 bases between. Per germline, CDR1 MGHRA and CDR2 YSYEKL. The CDR3 nucleotides are TGCGCCAGCAGCCAAGGCGACAGGACCTTCGGCTATGGCTACACCTTC. It is translated as CASSQGDRTFGYGYTF.

Ten or more counts support this clonotype. The chain combines TRBV5-6 with TRBJ2-7; D possibly corresponds to TRBD1 (6 bases). Germline V gene lookup returns CDR1 SGHDT and CDR2 YYEEEE. This CDR3 spans 14 amino acids. V was cut by 0 bases and J by 3 bases, with 10 bases left in between. CDR3 loop: CASSLVGQFYEQYF. For the CDR3, the DNA is TGTGCCAGCAGCTTGGTTGGACAGTTCTACGAGCAGTACTTC.

This clonotype was counted between two and nine times. The CDR3 loop reads CATSDGASANSYNEQFF. DNA for the CDR3: TGTGCCACCAGTGATGGGGCTAGCGCCAACTCCTACAATGAGCAGTTCTTC. The chain couples TRBV24-1 to TRBJ2-1, with D perhaps TRBD2 (6 bases). Trimming shortened V by 3 bases and J by 0 bases, and 14 bases separated the two germline ends. In germline, CDR1 is KGHDR, CDR2 SFDVKD. The CDR3 spans 17 residues.

This clonotype was observed a handful of times. The chain is built from TRBV20-1 and TRBJ2-7; 8 nucleotides align to TRBD1. In germline, CDR1 is DFQATT, CDR2 SNEGSKA (reference sequence). V was pared by 1 base and J by 5 bases, with 4 bases of the junction left unmatched. The CDR3 spans 13 residues. In DNA, the CDR3 is TGCAGTGCTAGAGGGACAGGGACCCACGAGCAGTACTTC. The encoded protein is CSARGTGTHEQYF.

V is TRBV5-6 and J is TRBJ2-1; 11 bases are a match to TRBD2. V lost 3 bases to trimming and J lost 0 bases; unmatched junction nucleotides: 5. The CDR3 length is 17 residues. Germline V lookup: CDR1 SGHDT, CDR2 YYEEEE. CDR3 residues: CASSWGSGRASYNEQFF. CDR3 sequence (DNA): TGTGCCAGCAGCTGGGGTAGCGGGAGGGCCTCCTACAATGAGCAGTTCTTC.

The gene calls are TRBV12-3 or TRBV12-4 and TRBJ2-3; TRBD2 is a possible D gene (6 bases). Trimming pared 1 base from V and 1 base from J, leaving 12 bases between. The CDR3 length is 16 residues. The CDR3 DNA sequence: TGTGCCAGCAGTTTAGAGGCGGGGCTTGGCACAGATACGCAGTATTTT. Amino acids: CASSLEAGLGTDTQYF.

This sequence joins TRBV4-1 and TRBJ1-5, with no clear D. Germline CDR1 is MGHRA and CDR2 is YSYEKL. V lost 2 bases to trimming and J lost 7 bases, with 6 bases between them. The CDR3 runs 12 residues. The DNA of the CDR3 is TGCGCCAGCAGCCAACCCGGCCAGCCCCAGCATTTT. Protein sequence: CASSQPGQPQHF.

This chain links TRBV19 with TRBJ2-3; 7 nucleotides agree with TRBD2. Trimming took 5 bases from V and 3 from J; bases not matched to a gene: 11. Per germline, CDR1 LNHDA and CDR2 SQIVND (reference sequence). This CDR3 region has 16 residues. CDR3 sequence reads: CASSAVAGRKTDTQYF. CDR3 bases: TGTGCCAGTAGTGCCGTAGCGGGCAGGAAAACAGATACGCAGTATTTT.